The entry that follows covers one TCR beta chain sequence. Its antigen is unknown. Some clones are missing from TCRdb's copy, which holds only in-frame ones; the method was immunoSEQ multiplex PCR. The profile shows approximately 1,500,000 clones, 95% to 99% of them singletons. Trimming left V 4 bases short and J 2 bases short, with 18 bases between. This CDR3 is 15 amino acids long. Germline loops: CDR1 GTSNPN, CDR2 SVGIG (reference sequence). These data come from a study of shared clonotypes between healthy human individuals. Study outcomes and limitations: What rarefaction showed was incomplete sorted-subset sequencing despite large depth.

The chain has TRBV30 and TRBJ2-7; D might be TRBD2 (6 bases). Material: naive CD4+ T cells sorted from blood. Subset given: CD45RA+ positively selected. The TCR was taken from a man younger than 40 in good health. CDR3 bases: TGTGCCTGGAAACCCTCTGGGACTGCTCCCTACGAGCAGTACTTC. It codes for CAWKPSGTAPYEQYF. The full variable domain, in which reference TRBV30 and TRBJ2-7 provide the parts outside the CDR3, is SQTIHQWPATLVQPVGSPLSLECTVEGTSNPNLYWYRQAAGRGLQLLFYSVGIGQISSEVPQNLSASRPQDRQFILSSKKLLLSDSGFYLCAWKPSGTAPYEQYFGPGTRLTVT.